Below are 20 T cell receptor beta chains sequenced from a single sample in a study of T-cell reconstitution after alpha-beta-depleted transplantation in children. It was with unique molecular identifiers that the TCRbeta library was prepared. MiXCR was run by TCRdb on the PCR reads, yielding one entry per CDR3 protein. The table has over 300,000 distinct CDR3 sequences, approximately 10% seen once. The sample consisted of PBMCs from the stem cell graft donor, taken from the stem cell graft. These receptors were taken from a human donor who donated a stem cell graft to a child with acute lymphoblastic leukemia.

This clonotype was picked up a small number of times. This chain joins TRBV5-1 and TRBJ1-4; D gene ambiguous. CDR1 is SGHRS, CDR2 YFSETQ, per germline. The length of the CDR3 is 16 residues. V lost 3 bases and J lost 7, with 19 bases in between. For the CDR3, the DNA is TGCGCCAGCAGCTGGGTCCCCGGCACCGGAGGTGAAAAACTGTTTTTT. It codes for CASSWVPGTGGEKLFF.

J is TRBJ2-3 and V is TRBV7-9, with no clear D. CDR3 length: 16 residues. The germline CDR1 and CDR2 sequences are SEHNR and FQNEAQ (reference sequence). V was pared by 2 bases and J by 0 bases, with 12 bases between. In DNA form, the CDR3 reads TGTGCCAGCAGCTTATCGTCCGGTTACAGCACAGATACGCAGTATTTT. Protein product: CASSLSSGYSTDTQYF.

The chain recombines TRBV10-2 with TRBJ2-7; the D is unclear. The germline V gene encodes CDR1 WSHSY and CDR2 SAAADI. The V and J ends lost 0 bases and 3 bases respectively, with 9 bases between them. The CDR3 is 14 amino acids. As DNA, the CDR3 is TGCGCCAGCAGTGAGTCGTTAGGACGCTACGAGCAGTACTTC. Translating gives CASSESLGRYEQYF.

The gene calls are TRBV2 and TRBJ2-1, with D perhaps TRBD2 (6 bases). Germline assignment: CDR1 SNHLY and CDR2 FYNNEI. With 3 bases removed from V and 0 bases from J, the gap between germline ends came to 9 bases. This CDR3 has 15 residues. This CDR3 is CASSEIGSSYNEQFF. The CDR3 coding sequence is TGTGCCAGCAGTGAGATCGGGAGCTCCTACAATGAGCAGTTCTTC.

The chain couples TRBV4-1 to TRBJ1-5; no reliable D call. CDR1 is MGHRA, CDR2 YSYEKL, per germline. The CDR3 sequence is 14 residues long. V lost 0 bases to trimming and J lost 4 bases, with 7 bases between them. In DNA form, the CDR3 reads TGCGCCAGCAGCCAAGAACCACTTAATCAGCCCCAGCATTTT. Protein sequence: CASSQEPLNQPQHF.

This clonotype was found a few times. V usage is TRBV24-1 and J usage is TRBJ1-2, with D possibly being TRBD1 (6 bases). CDR1 is KGHDR, CDR2 SFDVKD, per germline. V was cut by 3 bases and J by 5 bases, with 15 bases left in between. The CDR3 has 15 amino acids. CDR3 in amino acids: CATSDAITGSYGYTF. DNA for the CDR3: TGTGCCACCAGTGATGCGATCACAGGGTCTTATGGCTACACCTTC.

This clonotype was recorded a few times. The chain links TRBV7-9 to TRBJ1-3; 7 bases line up with TRBD1. V lost 8 bases to trimming and J lost 2 bases; unmatched junction nucleotides: 12. The CDR3 has 16 residues. Germline CDR1 SEHNR, CDR2 FQNEAQ (reference sequence). The DNA of the CDR3 is TGTGCCAGCGGTTTGCCCCAGGGGGGTGCTGGAAACACCATATATTTT. It translates to CASGLPQGGAGNTIYF.

This clonotype was seen only a few times. The chain recombines TRBV7-2 with TRBJ2-3; unclear D gene. This CDR3 is built from 14 residues. V was cut by 5 bases and J by 1 base, with 10 bases left in between. The germline CDR1 and CDR2 sequences are SGHTA and FQGNSA. CDR3 sequence reads: CASSPAERTDTQYF. As DNA, the CDR3 is TGTGCCAGCAGCCCGGCGGAACGCACAGATACGCAGTATTTT. Full variable domain (outside the CDR3, taken from reference TRBV7-2 and TRBJ2-3): GAGVSQSPSNKVTEKGKDVELRCDPISGHTALYWYRQSLGQGLEFLIYFQGNSAPDKSGLPSDRFSAERTGGSVSTLTIQRTQQEDSAVYLCASSPAERTDTQYFGPGTRLTVL.

At least ten counts were recorded for this clonotype. CDR3 sequence: CASSLGLEQYF. CDR3 sequence (DNA): TGTGCCAGCAGTTTGGGACTGGAGCAGTACTTC. The chain joins TRBV28 to TRBJ2-7, with D maybe TRBD2 (6 bases). Germline CDR1 is MDHEN and CDR2 is SYDVKM. Trimming removed 3 bases from V and 7 bases from J, with 7 bases in between. This CDR3 comprises 11 residues.

The chain couples TRBV5-1 to TRBJ2-7; TRBD2 agrees at 7 bases. The CDR3 extends over 16 amino acids. Germline V gives CDR1 SGHRS, CDR2 YFSETQ. The V gene end was trimmed by 4 bases and the J gene end by 6 bases; junction bases not matched to a gene: 16. The CDR3 loop is CASSPHSVAGDGEQYF. CDR3 DNA sequence: TGCGCCAGCAGCCCCCACTCCGTGGCGGGAGACGGCGAGCAGTACTTC.

Only a few counts were recorded for this clonotype. CDR3 sequence (DNA): TGTGCCAGCCGCGGGACTAACTACGAGCAGTACTTC. Translated: CASRGTNYEQYF. The chain links TRBV5-6 to TRBJ2-7, with 7 bases matching TRBD2. The CDR3 is 12 amino acids. V lost 7 bases, J lost 3 bases, and 4 bases stayed unmatched. Germline V lookup: CDR1 SGHDT, CDR2 YYEEEE.

This clonotype was recorded at least ten times. This rearrangement joins TRBV5-1 to TRBJ2-7; 13 bases map to TRBD2. Germline trimming cut 2 bases from V and 7 bases from J; bases unmatched to any gene: 18. This CDR3 comprises 19 residues. Germline V gives CDR1 SGHRS, CDR2 YFSETQ. The CDR3 is CASSFPVGTSGIGAGEQYF. The DNA of the CDR3 is TGCGCCAGCAGCTTTCCTGTGGGGACTAGCGGGATCGGAGCGGGAGAGCAGTACTTC.

The table lists this clonotype with many counts. CDR3 sequence (DNA): TGTGCCAGCAGTTTAGCGTCGGCAGGGGAGACCCAGTACTTC. Translating gives CASSLASAGETQYF. V and J are TRBV12-3 or TRBV12-4 and TRBJ2-5, with D perhaps matching TRBD1 (5 bases). There are 14 residues in the CDR3. V gave up 0 bases and J gave up 5 bases, with 10 bases separating them.

The rearrangement joins TRBV20-1 to TRBJ1-5; TRBD1 aligns across 7 bases. From germline, CDR1 is DFQATT and CDR2 SNEGSKA (reference sequence). The CDR3 contains 13 residues. With V trimmed by 6 bases and J by 1 base, 3 bases remained unmatched. CDR3 sequence reads: CSAVQGSNQPQHF. CDR3 nucleotide sequence: TGCAGTGCCGTACAGGGGAGCAATCAGCCCCAGCATTTT.

This clonotype was counted between two and nine times. The chain combines TRBV6-5 with TRBJ2-7, with 9 bases identical to TRBD1. The junction had 2 bases not matched to a gene; V was cut back by 6 bases and J by 5 bases. Germline assignment: CDR1 MNHEY and CDR2 SVGAGI. This CDR3 contains 12 residues. This chain's CDR3 is CASSRTGDEQYF. In DNA form, the CDR3 reads TGTGCCAGCAGCCGGACAGGGGACGAGCAGTACTTC.

Only a few counts were recorded for this clonotype. The rearrangement uses TRBV28 and TRBJ1-5; D not certain. This CDR3 contains 16 residues. Trimming removed 3 bases from V and 2 bases from J, with 14 bases in between. CDR1 and CDR2 from the germline V gene are MDHEN and SYDVKM. CDR3 nucleotide sequence: TGTGCCAGCAGTTTTGGGCTGAGGCGCGGCAATCAGCCCCAGCATTTT. Translated: CASSFGLRRGNQPQHF.

This clonotype was observed a single time. The chain uses TRBV6-1 and TRBJ1-2, with a weak D call TRBD1 (5 bases). This CDR3 is 12 amino acids long. Germline CDR1 MNHNS, CDR2 SASEGT. The V and J ends lost 2 bases and 8 bases respectively, with 9 bases between them. The CDR3 coding sequence is TGTGCCAGCAGTGAACAGGGACGGGGCTACACCTTC. It specifies CASSEQGRGYTF.

This clonotype was counted between two and nine times. The chain employs TRBV6-2 or TRBV6-3 and TRBJ2-7, with D perhaps matching TRBD1 (5 bases). The CDR3 covers 13 residues. From germline, CDR1 is MNHEY and CDR2 SVGEGT. V lost 2 bases and J lost 5, with 10 bases in between. CDR3: CASSYLTVNEQYF. The CDR3 region has the DNA TGTGCCAGCAGTTACCTGACAGTTAACGAGCAGTACTTC.

This clonotype was counted only a few times. The chain employs TRBV6-2 or TRBV6-3 and TRBJ2-1, with TRBD2 matching over 9 bases. Germline CDR1 reads MNHEY; CDR2 reads SVGEGT. The CDR3 consists of 15 residues. Losses at the gene ends were 5 bases for V and 14 bases for J; bases not matched to a gene: 16. The CDR3 is CASSGSASGEGEEFF. CDR3 nucleotide sequence: TGTGCCAGCAGTGGCTCGGCTAGCGGGGAGGGGGAGGAGTTCTTC.

This chain connects TRBV29-1 to TRBJ2-1; D perhaps matches TRBD2 (6 bases). From germline, CDR1 is SQVTM and CDR2 ANQGSEA. The germline V and J ends were trimmed by 7 bases and 3 bases, with 16 bases remaining between them. CDR3 length: 14 amino acids. The CDR3: CSADSGPFYNEQFF. The CDR3, as DNA: TGCAGCGCCGATAGCGGCCCATTCTACAATGAGCAGTTCTTC.